This record looks at one T cell receptor beta chain sequence and its context. Its antigen is still unknown. Built from TCR beta cDNA, the libraries had unique molecular identifiers in them. TCRdb processed the PCR reads anew with MiXCR; each CDR3 protein has one entry. This sample has 600,000 to 700,000 distinct CDR3 sequences, with more than 50% found just once. The data stem from a study of post-analysis software for immune sequencing data. Study at large: The disease courses covered relapsing-remitting, secondary progressive and progressive-relapsing multiple sclerosis.

General study findings and limits: Patients used five TRBV segments, including TRBV5-6, TRBV5-1 and TRBV20-1, more often than controls. Strong same-batch co-clustering of samples appeared with F measure clustering.

The trim removed 8 bases at V and 9 bases at J, leaving 4 bases unmatched. The germline gives CDR1 MNHEY, CDR2 SVGEGT. The length of the CDR3 is 13 residues. Sequencing input: blood. The V call is TRBV6-2 or TRBV6-3, the J call TRBJ2-3; 14 bases agree with TRBD2. This TCR derives from a girl aged 2 to 10 with multiple sclerosis. In DNA form, the CDR3 reads TGTGCCAGCGAGGGACTAGCGGGGGAAACGCAGTATTTT. Amino acids: CASEGLAGETQYF.